One sample yielded the 28 T cell receptor beta chains listed below, sequenced in a study of regulatory T cells in long-lasting Graves disease. The time point is: newly diagnosed GD, antithyroid drugs for less than 3 months. Preparation of the TCR library used RNA extracted from PBMCs. CDR3-region Arm-PCR and iRepertoire HTBI primers produced the TCR beta libraries. TCRdb recomputed calls from the multiplex PCR reads with MiXCR, one row per CDR3 protein. The sample has about 560,000 distinct CDR3 sequences, about 15% seen once. The same sample was also studied in work on T cells in Graves' hyperthyroidism and ophthalmopathy.

This specimen was peripheral blood mononuclear cells (PBMCs), taken at new diagnosis, from a patient treated with antithyroid drugs. The receptors originated from a man between 18 and 29 years old with Graves disease.

The CDR3 protein is CASSFGAWTSGYNEQFF. CDR3 DNA sequence: TGTGCCAGCAGTTTTGGGGCCTGGACTAGCGGTTACAATGAGCAGTTCTTC. The rearrangement uses TRBV27 and TRBJ2-1, with 10 bases fitting TRBD2. The V gene's germline CDR1 is MNHEY and CDR2 SMNVEV (reference sequence). Unmatched junction bases numbered 9, after V lost 3 bases and J lost 4 bases. CDR3 length: 17 amino acids.

This clonotype has ten or more counts. The chain couples TRBV6-1 to TRBJ1-5, with no clear D. V lost 6 bases and J 0 bases, leaving 18 bases between the germline ends. The CDR3 contains 17 residues. CDR1 and CDR2 from the germline V gene are MNHNS and SASEGT. The DNA for the CDR3 is TGTGCCAGCAGGCCCCTGACGGGCGCGTATAGCAATCAGCCCCAGCATTTT. Protein product: CASRPLTGAYSNQPQHF.

The table lists this clonotype with many counts. The chain carries TRBV27 and TRBJ1-5; 10 positions match TRBD1. After removal of 7 bases from V and 2 bases from J, the junction contained 5 bases not matched to a gene. Germline CDR1 is MNHEY and CDR2 is SMNVEV (reference sequence). The CDR3 is 15 residues long. CDR3: CASTTGGAGNQPQHF. In DNA, the CDR3 is TGTGCCAGCACGACAGGGGGCGCGGGCAATCAGCCCCAGCATTTT.

The table lists this clonotype with many counts. The rearrangement joins TRBV5-1 to TRBJ2-2; D call uncertain. Looked up from germline, CDR1 is SGHRS and CDR2 is YFSETQ. CDR3 length: 16 amino acids. V dropped 4 bases and J dropped 1 base, with 14 bases sitting between them. CDR3: CASSLRPHRNTGELFF. In DNA, the CDR3 is TGCGCCAGCAGCCTTCGCCCCCATCGGAACACCGGGGAGCTGTTTTTT.

This clonotype was counted only a few times. The V call is TRBV6-2 or TRBV6-3, the J call TRBJ2-1, with 8 bases matching TRBD1. Trimming removed 5 bases from V and 6 bases from J; junction bases left unmatched: 9. The V gene's germline CDR1 is MNHEY and CDR2 SVGEGT. This CDR3 spans 15 amino acids. The CDR3 region has the DNA TGTGCCAGCAGTCGAACAGGGGGGTGGATCAATGAGCAGTTCTTC. It codes for CASSRTGGWINEQFF.

This clonotype was detected only a few times. The rearrangement uses TRBV15 and TRBJ1-3; D might be TRBD1 (5 bases). CDR3 length equals 13 residues. Trimming removed 2 bases at V and 9 bases at J, with 11 bases between. CDR1 and CDR2 from the germline V gene are LNHNV and YYDKDF (reference sequence). CDR3 nucleotides: TGTGCCACCAGCAGAAGGGGAGCCACCACCATATATTTT. Its translation is CATSRRGATTIYF.

This chain uses TRBV7-3 with TRBJ2-3, with TRBD2 matching 11 bases. CDR1 is SGHTA, CDR2 FQGTGA, per germline. There are 18 residues in the CDR3. Trimming at V came to 5 bases and at J to 2 bases, leaving 12 bases not matched to a gene. The CDR3 region is CASSPHPTSGIYTDTQYF. The CDR3 nucleotides are TGTGCCAGCAGCCCACATCCGACTAGCGGGATATACACAGATACGCAGTATTTT.

This clonotype was counted ten times or more. The chain recombines TRBV5-5 with TRBJ2-1, with D maybe TRBD1 (5 bases). The CDR3 is made up of 13 amino acids. Trimming left V 2 bases short and J 9 bases short, with 12 bases between. Germline CDR1 SGHKS, CDR2 YYEKEE (reference sequence). The CDR3 sequence is CASSFPGRSEQFF. As DNA, the CDR3 is TGTGCCAGCAGCTTTCCAGGGCGCAGTGAGCAGTTCTTC.

In its sample, this clonotype was seen a few times. The J gene is TRBJ2-3, the V gene TRBV10-1; 11 bases are shared with TRBD2. Losses at the gene ends were 9 bases for V and 2 bases for J; bases not matched to a gene: 7. The CDR3 length is 15 residues. The V gene's germline CDR1 is WNHNN and CDR2 SYGVQD (reference sequence). CDR3 amino acids: CARSRLAGYTDTQYF. In DNA, the CDR3 is TGCGCCAGGTCTCGACTAGCGGGATACACAGATACGCAGTATTTT.

The chain couples TRBV28 to TRBJ1-1; D is unresolved. Between the trimmed V and J ends, which lost 4 bases and 6 bases, there was a span of 18 bases. This CDR3 contains 15 residues. Germline V lookup: CDR1 MDHEN, CDR2 SYDVKM. CDR3 bases: TGTGCCAGCAGTTCCCTCCGGAGGGCGGTCGCTGAAGCTTTCTTT. Translation gives CASSSLRRAVAEAFF.

V is TRBV6-1 and J is TRBJ2-1; 10 nucleotides line up with TRBD2. Germline CDR1 MNHNS, CDR2 SASEGT. The J segment lost 6 bases and the V segment lost 7 bases, leaving 3 bases of the junction unmatched. CDR3 length: 13 amino acids. The CDR3 loop is CASKPSGSNEQFF. DNA of the CDR3: TGTGCCAGCAAGCCTAGCGGGAGCAATGAGCAGTTCTTC.

This clonotype showed up many times. An end of the junction differs from the germline gene, which may be a read error. The chain uses TRBV2 and TRBJ2-3, with TRBD2 matching over 8 bases. The CDR3 length is 14 residues. Germline-derived CDR1 and CDR2 are SNHLY and FYNNEI. The CDR3 sequence is CASSEAGGTDTQYF. In nucleotides, the CDR3 is TGTGCCAGCAGCGAAGCGGGAGGCACAGATACGCAGTATTTT.

This clonotype was seen a few times. V and J are TRBV5-1 and TRBJ2-1; D is possibly TRBD1 (5 bases). This CDR3 has 14 residues. Trimming stripped 5 bases from V and 9 bases from J, with 18 bases between. Looked up from germline, CDR1 is SGHRS and CDR2 is YFSETQ. CDR3 in amino acids: CASRGSIGVGEQFF. DNA for the CDR3: TGCGCCAGCAGGGGATCTATAGGGGTCGGTGAGCAGTTCTTC.

The chain combines TRBV19 with TRBJ2-5, with no clear D. CDR3 size: 14 residues. Germline CDR1 LNHDA, CDR2 SQIVND (reference sequence). V lost 3 bases, J lost 2 bases, and 10 bases lay in between. The CDR3 protein is CASSMAYRQETQYF. The CDR3, as DNA: TGTGCCAGTAGTATGGCCTATAGACAAGAGACCCAGTACTTC.

The V gene is TRBV4-2, the J gene TRBJ2-1; 7 bases map to TRBD2. CDR1 is LGHNA and CDR2 is YNFKEQ in the germline V gene. CDR3 length: 14 amino acids. The J segment lost 5 bases and the V segment lost 3 bases, leaving 4 bases of the junction unmatched. The CDR3 loop reads CASSHGLVNNEQFF. The CDR3 DNA sequence: TGTGCCAGCAGCCATGGACTAGTCAACAATGAGCAGTTCTTC.

The table lists this clonotype with many counts. The V call is TRBV28, the J call TRBJ1-2; the D gene is possibly TRBD1 (5 bases). The CDR3 spans 12 residues. V was trimmed by 3 bases and J by 8 bases, leaving 10 bases between them. Germline V CDR1 and CDR2: MDHEN, SYDVKM. The CDR3 sequence is CASSLGVQGYTF. As DNA, the CDR3 is TGTGCCAGCAGTTTGGGGGTTCAGGGCTACACCTTC.

The chain carries TRBV20-1 and TRBJ2-5; 9 bases align to TRBD2. The germline CDR1 and CDR2 sequences are DFQATT and SNEGSKA (reference sequence). The CDR3 contains 14 residues. Losses at the gene ends were 1 base for V and 5 bases for J; bases not matched to a gene: 5. The CDR3 sequence is CSARAGLATETQYF. The CDR3 region has the DNA TGCAGTGCTAGAGCGGGACTAGCAACGGAGACCCAGTACTTC.

This clonotype was counted many times. The J gene is TRBJ2-1, the V gene TRBV12-3 or TRBV12-4, with 9 bases that match TRBD2. Trimming at V came to 6 bases and at J to 6 bases, leaving 9 bases not matched to a gene. The CDR3 extends over 15 amino acids. CDR3 region: CASSLAGTSFNEQFF. CDR3 DNA: TGTGCCAGCAGCTTGGCCGGGACTAGCTTCAATGAGCAGTTCTTC.

This clonotype showed up many times. The chain has TRBV6-1 and TRBJ1-5, with 8 positions matching TRBD1. J was trimmed by 0 bases and V by 6 bases; bases with no gene match: 4. This CDR3 spans 15 amino acids. CDR1 MNHNS and CDR2 SASEGT come from the germline V gene. CDR3 DNA: TGTGCCAGCAGAGAGCAGGGGGCTAGCAATCAGCCCCAGCATTTT. Protein product: CASREQGASNQPQHF.

The sample holds many counts of this clonotype. The gene calls are TRBV6-1 and TRBJ2-2, with 7 nucleotides matching TRBD1. Germline-derived CDR1 and CDR2 are MNHNS and SASEGT. V lost 8 bases and J lost 1; bases outside the gene matches: 10. This CDR3 comprises 16 residues. CDR3 sequence: CASRDLGDRNTGELFF. The CDR3, as DNA: TGTGCCAGCCGAGATTTAGGGGACAGGAACACCGGGGAGCTGTTTTTT.

This clonotype was recorded many times. This chain joins TRBV30 and TRBJ2-4, with 8 bases lining up with TRBD1. V was pared by 2 bases and J by 2 bases, with 8 bases of the junction left unmatched. Germline CDR1 is GTSNPN and CDR2 is SVGIG (reference sequence). The CDR3 totals 16 residues. As DNA, the CDR3 is TGTGCCTGGAGTCTTGGACAGGGAATTACCAAAAACATTCAGTACTTC. Translation gives CAWSLGQGITKNIQYF.

This clonotype was found many times. CDR3: CASSLQGNIQYF. In DNA form, the CDR3 reads TGCGCCAGCAGCTTGCAGGGAAACATTCAGTACTTC. The V call is TRBV5-1, the J call TRBJ2-4; D is perhaps TRBD1 (5 bases). V dropped 1 base and J dropped 6 bases, with 5 bases sitting between them. The CDR3 runs 12 residues. The germline CDR1 and CDR2 sequences are SGHRS and YFSETQ.

In its sample, this clonotype was seen many times. The chain is built from TRBV18 and TRBJ2-1; TRBD2 matches 8 bases. Trimming took 0 bases from V and 7 from J; bases not matched to a gene: 5. The CDR3 consists of 15 residues. The germline CDR1 and CDR2 sequences are KGHSH and LQKENI. DNA of the CDR3: TGTGCCAGCTCACCACCAAATCGGGAGGGTAATGAGCAGTTCTTC. Protein product: CASSPPNREGNEQFF.

At least ten counts were recorded for this clonotype. The chain links TRBV4-1 to TRBJ2-5, with D perhaps matching TRBD2 (5 bases). V was shortened by 4 bases and J by 5 bases, with 11 bases between the two germline ends. Germline V lookup: CDR1 MGHRA, CDR2 YSYEKL. CDR3 size: 13 residues. This CDR3 reads CASSPRVPETQYF. Written as DNA, the CDR3 is TGCGCCAGCAGCCCGCGGGTCCCCGAGACCCAGTACTTC.

This clonotype has only a few counts. CDR3 in DNA: TGTGCCAGCAGTGTTGGGACAGGGGGCATTGATAATTCACCCCTCCACTTT. The encoded protein is CASSVGTGGIDNSPLHF. The chain is built from TRBV12-3 or TRBV12-4 and TRBJ1-6; 12 bases align to TRBD1. The V and J ends lost 5 bases and 5 bases, in that order; junction bases with no gene match: 7. This CDR3 is 17 amino acids long.

At least ten counts were recorded for this clonotype. The rearrangement links TRBV29-1 to TRBJ2-7; D may match TRBD1 or TRBD2 (5 bases each). The CDR3 covers 11 residues. V was pared by 7 bases and J by 3 bases, with 10 bases between. Germline CDR1 is SQVTM and CDR2 is ANQGSEA. DNA of the CDR3: TGCAGCGGGGGGACGGTCTACGAGCAGTACTTC. This encodes CSGGTVYEQYF.

This clonotype was seen at least ten times. The rearrangement joins TRBV11-2 to TRBJ2-4; 7 bases fit TRBD2. The germline gives CDR1 SGHAT, CDR2 FQNNGV. CDR3 length: 16 amino acids. V trimming: 1 base; J trimming: 1 base; junction bases outside the gene matches: 4. The CDR3 region has the DNA TGTGCCAGCAGCTTAGGTTTCGGGAGGGCCAAAAACATTCAGTACTTC. Translated, it gives CASSLGFGRAKNIQYF.

This clonotype was counted many times. The CDR3 sequence is CASTRGKNTEAFF. As DNA, the CDR3 is TGTGCCAGCACGAGAGGGAAGAACACTGAAGCTTTCTTT. The chain joins TRBV27 to TRBJ1-1; D unclear. Trimming took 7 bases from V and 1 from J, leaving 10 bases between them. The CDR3 extends over 13 amino acids. Germline-derived CDR1 and CDR2 are MNHEY and SMNVEV (reference sequence).